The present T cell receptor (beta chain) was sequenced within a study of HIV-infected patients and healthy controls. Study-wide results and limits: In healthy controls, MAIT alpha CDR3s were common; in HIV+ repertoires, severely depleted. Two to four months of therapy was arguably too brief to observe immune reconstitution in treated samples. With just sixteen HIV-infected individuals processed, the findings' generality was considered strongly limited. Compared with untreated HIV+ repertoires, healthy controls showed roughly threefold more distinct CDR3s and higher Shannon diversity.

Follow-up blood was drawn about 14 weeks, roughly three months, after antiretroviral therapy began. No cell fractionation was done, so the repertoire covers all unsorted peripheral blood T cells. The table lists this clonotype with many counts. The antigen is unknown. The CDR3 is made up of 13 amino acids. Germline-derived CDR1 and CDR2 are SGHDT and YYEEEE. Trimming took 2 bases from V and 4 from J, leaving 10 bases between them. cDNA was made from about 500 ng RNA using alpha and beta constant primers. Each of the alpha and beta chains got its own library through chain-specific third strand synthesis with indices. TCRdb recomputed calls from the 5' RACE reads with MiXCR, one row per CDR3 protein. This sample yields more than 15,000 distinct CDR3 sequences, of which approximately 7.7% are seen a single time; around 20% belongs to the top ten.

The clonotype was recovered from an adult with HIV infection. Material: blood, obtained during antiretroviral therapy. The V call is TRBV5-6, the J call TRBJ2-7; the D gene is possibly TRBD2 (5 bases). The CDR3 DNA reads TGTGCCAGCAGCTTCGGTAGGAGGTACGAGCAGTACTTC. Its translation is CASSFGRRYEQYF.